A single sample gave rise to the 13 T cell receptor beta chains below, sequenced in a study of spatial heterogeneity in lung cancer. TCRdb analysed the 5' RACE reads with MiXCR anew, one entry per CDR3 protein. The table has about 39,000 distinct CDR3 sequences, 3% to 3.5% seen once. Time point described: sample taken at primary tumor resection. This material consisted of normal lung tissue next to the tumor, taken at surgery. The origin of the receptors is a male donor with early-stage non-small cell lung cancer.

This clonotype has ten or more counts. The CDR3 DNA reads TGTGCCAGCAACGGGCGGATTAATGAAAAACTGTTTTTT. Its translation: CASNGRINEKLFF. The chain employs TRBV28 and TRBJ1-4; D remains unclear. Trimming removed 7 bases from V and 4 bases from J, with 10 bases in between. Germline V CDR1 and CDR2: MDHEN, SYDVKM. The CDR3 has 13 amino acids.

This clonotype occurred many times. The J gene is TRBJ2-5, the V gene TRBV3-1; 11 bases match TRBD2. Trimming at V came to 4 bases and at J to 4 bases, leaving 5 bases not matched to a gene. This CDR3 has 15 residues. Germline CDR1 is LGHDT and CDR2 is YNNKEL (reference sequence). CDR3 sequence (DNA): TGTGCCAGCAGCCCATCGACTAGCGGGGCAGAGACCCAGTACTTC. Its translation: CASSPSTSGAETQYF.

This clonotype was observed many times. V and J are TRBV28 and TRBJ2-7; 10 nucleotides agree with TRBD1. The CDR3 covers 13 residues. CDR1 MDHEN and CDR2 SYDVKM come from the germline V gene. J was trimmed by 3 bases and V by 9 bases; bases with no gene match: 5. The CDR3 sequence: CASAGTGVYEQYF. CDR3 coding DNA: TGTGCCAGTGCCGGGACAGGGGTCTACGAGCAGTACTTC.

There are a few counts of this clonotype. The chain is built from TRBV5-5 and TRBJ2-5; D unclear. The CDR3 consists of 14 residues. Germline V gene lookup returns CDR1 SGHKS and CDR2 YYEKEE (reference sequence). V was shortened by 4 bases and J by 0 bases, with 10 bases between the two germline ends. Here the CDR3 reads CASSVNGYQETQYF. CDR3 DNA sequence: TGTGCCAGCAGCGTCAATGGGTACCAAGAGACCCAGTACTTC.

The chain is built from TRBV7-9 and TRBJ2-3, with TRBD2 matching over 11 bases. V lost 1 base to trimming and J lost 6 bases; unmatched junction nucleotides: 6. Per germline, CDR1 SEHNR and CDR2 FQNEAQ (reference sequence). The CDR3 is made up of 16 amino acids. The CDR3 nucleotides are TGTGCCAGCAGCTTAGTGGAGGGGACTAGCGGCGATACGCAGTATTTT. It translates to CASSLVEGTSGDTQYF.

J is TRBJ1-1 and V is TRBV2; D unclear. The CDR3 runs to 15 residues. Germline assignment: CDR1 SNHLY and CDR2 FYNNEI. Trimming removed 3 bases from V and 0 bases from J, with 11 bases in between. The CDR3 protein is CASSETNPLNTEAFF. The CDR3 DNA sequence: TGTGCCAGCAGTGAGACAAACCCGCTGAACACTGAAGCTTTCTTT.

In this sample, this clonotype turned up many times. The CDR3 DNA is TGCAGTGCCATCGGACTAGCGGGAAGCTACGAGCAGTACTTC. Protein sequence: CSAIGLAGSYEQYF. The V gene is TRBV20-1, the J gene TRBJ2-7, with 12 bases aligning to TRBD2. Germline lookup yields CDR1 DFQATT and CDR2 SNEGSKA (reference sequence). Trimming cost V 6 bases and J 3 bases; bases outside gene matches: 6. CDR3 length: 14 amino acids.

This clonotype came up many times. V is TRBV20-1 and J is TRBJ2-5, with no clear D. Trimming pared 1 base from V and 1 base from J, leaving 4 bases between. The CDR3 loop spans 12 amino acids. Germline CDR1 reads DFQATT; CDR2 reads SNEGSKA (reference sequence). CDR3 nucleotides: TGCAGTGCTAGAGCTCCCCAAGAGACCCAGTACTTC. Translated: CSARAPQETQYF.

The sample holds many counts of this clonotype. This CDR3 reads CSVGGPYEQYF. CDR3 coding DNA: TGCAGCGTTGGAGGTCCCTACGAGCAGTACTTC. The chain employs TRBV29-1 and TRBJ2-7; no reliable D call. Trimming took 4 bases from V and 2 from J, leaving 6 bases between them. The CDR3 has 11 residues. Per germline, CDR1 SQVTM and CDR2 ANQGSEA.

This clonotype was counted at least ten times. V usage is TRBV2 and J usage is TRBJ1-3; D ambiguous. The CDR3 is 16 amino acids. Germline values: CDR1 SNHLY, CDR2 FYNNEI. The V end lost 4 bases, the J end lost 4 bases, and 17 bases lay between the germline ends. The CDR3 sequence: CASSGAGLDPGNTIYF. The CDR3 DNA sequence: TGTGCCAGCAGTGGGGCCGGGTTGGACCCGGGAAACACCATATATTTT.

The table lists this clonotype with a few counts. V usage is TRBV27 and J usage is TRBJ2-3; 10 positions agree with TRBD2. Trimming removed 3 bases from V and 5 bases from J; junction bases left unmatched: 5. CDR3 length: 15 amino acids. Germline loops: CDR1 MNHEY, CDR2 SMNVEV (reference sequence). CDR3 sequence: CASSFLAGAGDTQYF. The CDR3 DNA reads as TGTGCCAGCAGTTTTCTAGCGGGAGCGGGAGATACGCAGTATTTT.

This clonotype was detected ten times or more. The J gene is TRBJ1-5, the V gene TRBV18; D not certain. The CDR3 sequence is 14 residues long. CDR1 and CDR2 (germline): KGHSH, LQKENI. The germline V and J ends were trimmed by 4 bases and 0 bases, with 7 bases remaining between them. Here the CDR3 DNA reads TGTGCCAGCTCACAGGGAAATAGCAATCAGCCCCAGCATTTT. This encodes CASSQGNSNQPQHF.

The CDR3 DNA follows: TGTGCCAGCAGTCGCTCCCAGGAACGGGCTTTCTTT. This codes for CASSRSQERAFF. This chain uses TRBV6-5 with TRBJ1-1; no clear D. The germline CDR1 and CDR2 sequences are MNHEY and SVGAGI. Trimming took off 5 bases at V and 11 bases at J, with 15 bases between the two ends. The CDR3 extends over 12 amino acids.